One sample yielded the 32 T cell receptor beta chains listed below, sequenced in a study of blood T cells in healthy people across ages. It was with a sample-barcoded 5' primer and a J-beta primer mix that a second PCR of roughly 6 to 12 cycles was run. One entry per CDR3 protein, called by TCRdb with MiXCR from the 5' RACE reads. The sample carries more than 800,000 distinct CDR3 sequences, more than 35% recorded once. What was sequenced was blood. The receptors shown here come from a woman aged 55-75 years in good health.

J is TRBJ2-7 and V is TRBV4-1; no reliable D call. Looked up from germline, CDR1 is MGHRA and CDR2 is YSYEKL. V shed 0 bases and J shed 6 bases, with 9 bases lying between them. The CDR3 runs to 13 residues. The CDR3 region has the DNA TGCGCCAGCAGCCAAGATGCTAGAAGCGAGCAGTACTTC. Its protein is CASSQDARSEQYF.

V is TRBV20-1 and J is TRBJ2-5; D is possibly TRBD2 (6 bases). Germline V gene lookup returns CDR1 DFQATT and CDR2 SNEGSKA (reference sequence). The CDR3 sequence is 15 residues long. V was cut by 3 bases and J by 0 bases, with 14 bases left in between. CDR3 sequence: CSASPVGRYQETQYF. CDR3 DNA sequence: TGCAGTGCTAGCCCTGTGGGGAGGTACCAAGAGACCCAGTACTTC.

This clonotype has only one observation. The V and J genes are TRBV24-1 and TRBJ2-3, with 9 bases matching TRBD2. Trimming cost V 12 bases and J 4 bases; bases outside gene matches: 16. From germline, CDR1 is KGHDR and CDR2 SFDVKD. The CDR3 is 16 amino acids. CDR3 nucleotide sequence: TGTGCCTCCGCAGGGGCTATAGCGGGAGACGCAGATACGCAGTATTTT. This encodes CASAGAIAGDADTQYF.

The chain has TRBV3-1 and TRBJ1-4, with no clear D. Trimming pared 4 bases from V and 8 bases from J, leaving 17 bases between. The CDR3 sequence is 15 residues long. CDR1 and CDR2 from the germline V gene are LGHDT and YNNKEL (reference sequence). CDR3 sequence (DNA): TGTGCCAGCAGCCCCTGGGGTCGAGACGGGGAAAAACTGTTTTTT. Its translation is CASSPWGRDGEKLFF.

V and J are TRBV7-9 and TRBJ2-7; 7 nucleotides align to TRBD2. This CDR3 contains 14 residues. CDR1 is SEHNR, CDR2 FQNEAQ, per germline (reference sequence). V shed 1 base, J shed 7 bases, and the junction held 7 bases outside the gene matches. The CDR3 region is CASSLVAGDVEQYF. CDR3 sequence (DNA): TGTGCCAGCAGCTTAGTGGCGGGAGATGTTGAGCAGTACTTC.

The chain recombines TRBV7-2 with TRBJ2-1, with 14 nucleotides matching TRBD2. The CDR3 is 16 amino acids. Trimming removed 5 bases from V and 9 bases from J; junction bases left unmatched: 9. The germline CDR1 and CDR2 sequences are SGHTA and FQGNSA. DNA of the CDR3: TGTGCCAGCAGCATCGAGGGGACTAGCGGGAGTATTGAGCAGTTCTTC. This translates into CASSIEGTSGSIEQFF.

The J gene is TRBJ2-7, the V gene TRBV7-7, with TRBD1 identical over 8 bases. The germline V gene has CDR1 SSHAT and CDR2 FNYEAQ (reference sequence). The CDR3 covers 13 residues. V lost 5 bases and J lost 7; bases outside the gene matches: 7. DNA of the CDR3: TGTGCCAGCAGCCCGGGACAGGTTTTGGAGCAGTACTTC. Encoded protein: CASSPGQVLEQYF.

This clonotype was counted between two and nine times. The J gene is TRBJ2-7, the V gene TRBV7-9; a possible D gene is TRBD1 (5 bases). Germline assignment: CDR1 SEHNR and CDR2 FQNEAQ (reference sequence). The CDR3 loop spans 10 amino acids. V dropped 10 bases and J dropped 6 bases, with 10 bases sitting between them. The CDR3 loop is CAILGAEQYF. The CDR3 region has the DNA TGTGCCATTCTAGGGGCCGAGCAGTACTTC.

The rearrangement joins TRBV18 to TRBJ2-6, with TRBD1 matching over 9 bases. Germline values: CDR1 KGHSH, CDR2 LQKENI. The CDR3 extends over 17 amino acids. J lost 2 bases, V lost 5 bases, and 7 bases had no gene match. The chain's CDR3 is CASSILWTGAGANVLTF. The CDR3 nucleotides are TGTGCCAGCTCAATCCTGTGGACAGGGGCTGGGGCCAACGTCCTGACTTTC.

This chain uses TRBV25-1 with TRBJ2-7, with D maybe TRBD2 (6 bases). CDR3 length equals 18 residues. V lost 2 bases and J 2 bases, leaving 22 bases between the germline ends. Per germline, CDR1 MGHDK and CDR2 SYGVNS. CDR3 protein: CASSEGGSSGRSPYEQYF. The CDR3, as DNA: TGTGCCAGCAGTGAAGGGGGTAGCAGTGGGAGGTCCCCCTACGAGCAGTACTTC.

The chain employs TRBV20-1 and TRBJ2-3, with 14 bases fitting TRBD2. With 1 base clipped from V and 5 bases from J, the junction kept 2 bases outside the gene matches. Looked up from germline, CDR1 is DFQATT and CDR2 is SNEGSKA (reference sequence). There are 15 residues in the CDR3. The chain's CDR3 is CSARGLAGGVDTQYF. CDR3 nucleotide sequence: TGCAGTGCTAGAGGACTAGCGGGAGGGGTAGATACGCAGTATTTT.

The rearrangement uses TRBV7-8 and TRBJ2-7; D gene uncertain. The length of the CDR3 is 14 residues. V lost 4 bases to trimming and J lost 4 bases, with 14 bases between them. Germline V gives CDR1 SGHVS, CDR2 FQNEAQ. The CDR3 loop reads CASSYRVPPYEQYF. CDR3 coding DNA: TGTGCCAGCAGCTACCGGGTACCCCCATACGAGCAGTACTTC.

A few counts support this clonotype. This rearrangement joins TRBV15 to TRBJ1-1; D might be TRBD1 (5 bases). Trimming shortened V by 0 bases and J by 5 bases, and 19 bases separated the two germline ends. The CDR3 spans 17 residues. Germline CDR1 LNHNV, CDR2 YYDKDF (reference sequence). The DNA of the CDR3 is TGTGCCACCAGCAGAGACCTTGCGGGACCGGGAGGAACTGAAGCTTTCTTT. It codes for CATSRDLAGPGGTEAFF.

The chain carries TRBV6-2 or TRBV6-3 and TRBJ2-5, with D perhaps matching TRBD1 (6 bases). V was pared by 1 base and J by 2 bases, with 11 bases between. Germline V CDR1 and CDR2: MNHEY, SVGEGT. CDR3 length equals 15 residues. CDR3 nucleotide sequence: TGTGCCAGCAGTTACTTTGGGACACCACAAGAGACCCAGTACTTC. Translation gives CASSYFGTPQETQYF.

CDR3 in amino acids: CSVGVAGHYNEQYF. The CDR3 DNA follows: TGCAGCGTTGGGGTAGCGGGGCACTACAATGAGCAGTACTTC. The chain has TRBV29-1 and TRBJ2-1; 8 bases fit TRBD2. The closer fit of TRBJ2-7 to the DNA end suggests the J call may be wrong. This CDR3 has 14 residues. Germline CDR1 reads SQVTM; CDR2 reads ANQGSEA.

Details on this clonotype: A read error may produce the germline difference seen at one junction end. The chain links TRBV27 to TRBJ2-3; 7 nucleotides line up with TRBD1. The CDR3 sequence is 19 residues long. The germline V gene has CDR1 MNHEY and CDR2 SMNVEV (reference sequence). The CDR3 coding sequence is TGTGCCAGCAGCGCTATCGCTTCCGGGGACAGTTTGTCCACAGAGACGCAGTATTTT. It codes for CASSAIASGDSLSTETQYF.

This clonotype was detected a few times. This sequence joins TRBV20-1 and TRBJ2-7, with D perhaps matching TRBD2 (6 bases). The germline V and J ends were trimmed by 5 bases and 2 bases, with 10 bases remaining between them. This CDR3 has 12 residues. CDR1 is DFQATT, CDR2 SNEGSKA, per germline (reference sequence). The CDR3 DNA sequence: TGCAGTGCTTCTAGCGACGCCTACGAGCAGTACTTC. Translating gives CSASSDAYEQYF.

The V gene is TRBV5-1, the J gene TRBJ2-7; 13 nucleotides match TRBD2. Germline lookup yields CDR1 SGHRS and CDR2 YFSETQ. V dropped 5 bases and J dropped 7; count of bases not matched to a gene: 9. The CDR3 has 15 residues. As DNA, the CDR3 is TGCGCCAGCAGATACGGACTAGCGGGAGATAATGAGCAGTACTTC. Its protein is CASRYGLAGDNEQYF. Variable domain in full (rest from reference TRBV5-1 and TRBJ2-7): KAGVTQTPRYLIKTRGQQVTLSCSPISGHRSVSWYQQTPGQGLQFLFEYFSETQRNKGNFPGRFSGRQFSNSRSEMNVSTLELGDSALYLCASRYGLAGDNEQYFGPGTRLTVT.

This clonotype has a handful of counts. This chain connects TRBV12-3 or TRBV12-4 to TRBJ2-4; TRBD2 matches at 9 bases. Trimming removed 5 bases from V and 7 bases from J; junction bases left unmatched: 0. CDR3 length: 12 residues. Here the CDR3 reads CASSAGGNIQYF. In DNA form, the CDR3 reads TGTGCCAGCAGTGCGGGGGGGAACATTCAGTACTTC.

The CDR3 DNA follows: TGCGCCAGCAGCCAAGAACCCGACAGGTTCGAGACCCAGTACTTC. This encodes CASSQEPDRFETQYF. The chain joins TRBV4-1 to TRBJ2-5; a weak D match, TRBD1 (6 bases). Per germline, CDR1 MGHRA and CDR2 YSYEKL. The CDR3 contains 15 residues. Trimming took 0 bases from V and 5 from J, leaving 13 bases between them.

The V gene is TRBV2, the J gene TRBJ2-1; a weak D match, TRBD1 (5 bases). The CDR3 length is 16 residues. In germline, CDR1 is SNHLY, CDR2 FYNNEI. V gave up 0 bases and J gave up 2 bases, with 11 bases separating them. DNA for the CDR3: TGTGCCAGCAGTGAAGCGGGGCAGGGAACCTACAATGAGCAGTTCTTC. It translates to CASSEAGQGTYNEQFF.

CDR3 amino acids: CSATRAQETQYF. CDR3 DNA: TGCAGTGCTACTAGGGCCCAAGAGACCCAGTACTTC. The J gene is TRBJ2-5, the V gene TRBV20-1, with D unresolved. This CDR3 contains 12 residues. CDR1 and CDR2 (germline): DFQATT, SNEGSKA (reference sequence). Deletions cut 4 bases from V and 1 base from J, with 7 bases between.

This sequence joins TRBV5-1 and TRBJ2-7; D could derive from TRBD1 or TRBD2 (6 bases each). This CDR3 spans 18 amino acids. Germline V gives CDR1 SGHRS, CDR2 YFSETQ. V dropped 0 bases and J dropped 3 bases, with 22 bases sitting between them. CDR3 nucleotides: TGCGCCAGCAGCTTGGACCAGTCGGGGGCATCTAACTTCTACGAGCAGTACTTC. Encoded protein: CASSLDQSGASNFYEQYF.

This clonotype has more than one count but fewer than ten. The CDR3 DNA follows: TGTGCCAGCAGCTCCCGCCAAAGCGTTGGCGCAGATACGCAGTATTTT. It is translated as CASSSRQSVGADTQYF. The chain has TRBV3-1 and TRBJ2-3; D call uncertain. The germline V gene has CDR1 LGHDT and CDR2 YNNKEL (reference sequence). V was pared by 5 bases and J by 4 bases, with 19 bases between. The CDR3 length is 16 residues.

The rearrangement uses TRBV6-6 and TRBJ2-5; D is ambiguous. V was shortened by 5 bases and J by 4 bases, with 11 bases between the two germline ends. Germline V gene lookup returns CDR1 MNHNY and CDR2 SVGAGI (reference sequence). This CDR3 contains 13 residues. The CDR3: CASSATRGETQYF. The DNA for the CDR3 is TGTGCCAGCAGTGCTACCCGAGGAGAGACCCAGTACTTC.

This clonotype was seen more than once but under ten times. The V gene is TRBV20-1, the J gene TRBJ2-7, with TRBD2 matching 11 bases. The CDR3 has 17 residues. Trimming at V came to 2 bases and at J to 3 bases, leaving 12 bases not matched to a gene. The germline V gene encodes CDR1 DFQATT and CDR2 SNEGSKA (reference sequence). CDR3 in amino acids: CSARPPGTSGLFYEQYF. The CDR3 DNA reads as TGCAGTGCTAGACCTCCCGGGACTAGCGGTCTTTTCTACGAGCAGTACTTC.

The V and J genes are TRBV20-1 and TRBJ1-2; D is uncertain. V was trimmed by 3 bases and J by 0 bases, leaving 8 bases between them. Germline CDR1 DFQATT, CDR2 SNEGSKA (reference sequence). This CDR3 is 13 amino acids long. CDR3 protein: CSASRTTNYGYTF. The CDR3 DNA reads TGCAGTGCTAGCAGGACGACTAACTATGGCTACACCTTC.

This chain links TRBV7-8 with TRBJ2-5; TRBD1 matches at 7 bases. This CDR3 is built from 17 residues. Germline CDR1 SGHVS, CDR2 FQNEAQ. V lost 1 base, J lost 2 bases, and 10 bases stayed unmatched. The CDR3 nucleotides are TGTGCCAGCAGCTTAGGTCGGGGACCGACAGGGCAAGAGACCCAGTACTTC. This codes for CASSLGRGPTGQETQYF. Full variable domain (remainder filled in from reference TRBV7-8 and TRBJ2-5): GAGVSQSPRYKVAKRGQDVALRCDPISGHVSLFWYQQALGQGPEFLTYFQNEAQLDKSGLPSDRFFAERPEGSVSTLKIQRTQQEDSAVYLCASSLGRGPTGQETQYFGPGTRLLVL.

The chain links TRBV15 to TRBJ1-2, with TRBD1 as a possible D gene (5 bases). Per germline, CDR1 LNHNV and CDR2 YYDKDF (reference sequence). The CDR3 consists of 13 residues. The V and J ends lost 3 bases and 5 bases respectively, with 10 bases between them. The DNA for the CDR3 is TGTGCCACCAGCAGGGATACAGGTTATGGCTACACCTTC. Amino acid sequence: CATSRDTGYGYTF.

V usage is TRBV9 and J usage is TRBJ2-3; 7 nucleotides align to TRBD1. J was trimmed by 6 bases and V by 4 bases; bases with no gene match: 11. Per the germline V gene, CDR1 is SGDLS and CDR2 is YYNGEE. The CDR3 is 15 amino acids. The CDR3 DNA reads as TGTGCCAGCAGCCCTTCGGGACAGCCCTCGGATACGCAGTATTTT. Translated: CASSPSGQPSDTQYF.

This clonotype has a handful of counts. The V call is TRBV9, the J call TRBJ2-1; 8 nucleotides align to TRBD2. Per germline, CDR1 SGDLS and CDR2 YYNGEE. J was trimmed by 0 bases and V by 0 bases; bases with no gene match: 2. The CDR3 extends over 16 amino acids. CDR3 sequence reads: CASSVVGTSSYNEQFF. In DNA, the CDR3 is TGTGCCAGCAGCGTAGTTGGGACTAGCTCCTACAATGAGCAGTTCTTC.

This chain links TRBV12-3 or TRBV12-4 with TRBJ1-1, with 9 bases fitting TRBD1. After removal of 3 bases from V and 1 base from J, the junction contained 12 bases not matched to a gene. This CDR3 comprises 18 residues. CDR3: CASSLVPGQGWSNTEAFF. CDR3 coding DNA: TGTGCCAGCAGTTTGGTGCCGGGACAGGGATGGTCGAACACTGAAGCTTTCTTT.